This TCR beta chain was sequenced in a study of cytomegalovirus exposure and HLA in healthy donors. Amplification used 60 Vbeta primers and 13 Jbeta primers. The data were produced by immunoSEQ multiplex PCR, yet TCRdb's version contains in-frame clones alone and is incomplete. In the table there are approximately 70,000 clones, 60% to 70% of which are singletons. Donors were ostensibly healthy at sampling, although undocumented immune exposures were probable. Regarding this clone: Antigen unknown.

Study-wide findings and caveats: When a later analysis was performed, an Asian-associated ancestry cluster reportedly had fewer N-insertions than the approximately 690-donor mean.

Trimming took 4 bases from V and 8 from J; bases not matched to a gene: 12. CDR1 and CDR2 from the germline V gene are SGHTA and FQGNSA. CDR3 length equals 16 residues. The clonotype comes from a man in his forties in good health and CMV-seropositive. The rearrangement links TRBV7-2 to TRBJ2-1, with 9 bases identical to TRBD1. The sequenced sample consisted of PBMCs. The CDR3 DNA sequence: TGTGCCAGCAGCTCGCGGGGGACAGGGATGATCGATGAGCAGTTCTTC. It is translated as CASSSRGTGMIDEQFF.